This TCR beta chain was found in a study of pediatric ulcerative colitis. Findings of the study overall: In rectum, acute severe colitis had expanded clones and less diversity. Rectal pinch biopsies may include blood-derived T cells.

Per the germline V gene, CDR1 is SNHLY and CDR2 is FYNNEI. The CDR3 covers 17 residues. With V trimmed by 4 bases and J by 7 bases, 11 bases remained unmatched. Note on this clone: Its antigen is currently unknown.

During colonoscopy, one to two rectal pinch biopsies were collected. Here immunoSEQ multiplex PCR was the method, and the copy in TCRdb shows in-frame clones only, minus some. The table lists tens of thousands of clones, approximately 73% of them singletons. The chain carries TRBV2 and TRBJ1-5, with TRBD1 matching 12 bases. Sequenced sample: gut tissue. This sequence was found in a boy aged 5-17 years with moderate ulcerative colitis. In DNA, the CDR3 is TGTGCCAGCAGTGGGGGACAGGGGGCGCGTTCTGGCCAGCCCCAGCATTTT. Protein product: CASSGGQGARSGQPQHF.